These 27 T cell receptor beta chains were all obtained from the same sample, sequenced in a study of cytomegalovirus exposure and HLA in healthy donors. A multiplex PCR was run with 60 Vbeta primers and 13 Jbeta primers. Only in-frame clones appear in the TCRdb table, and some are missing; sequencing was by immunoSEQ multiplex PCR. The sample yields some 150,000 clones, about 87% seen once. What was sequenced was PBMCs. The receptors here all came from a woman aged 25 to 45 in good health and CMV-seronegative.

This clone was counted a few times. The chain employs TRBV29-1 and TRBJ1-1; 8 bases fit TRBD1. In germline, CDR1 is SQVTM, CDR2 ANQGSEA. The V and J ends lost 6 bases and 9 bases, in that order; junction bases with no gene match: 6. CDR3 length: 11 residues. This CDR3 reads CSVLGQGQAFF. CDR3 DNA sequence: TGCAGCGTCCTTGGACAGGGCCAAGCTTTCTTT.

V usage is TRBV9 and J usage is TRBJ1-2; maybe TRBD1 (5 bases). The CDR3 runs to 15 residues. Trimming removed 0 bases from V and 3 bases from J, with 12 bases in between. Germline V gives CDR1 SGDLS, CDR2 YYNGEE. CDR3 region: CASSVDHGAYYGYTF. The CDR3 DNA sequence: TGTGCCAGCAGCGTAGATCATGGGGCTTACTATGGCTACACCTTC. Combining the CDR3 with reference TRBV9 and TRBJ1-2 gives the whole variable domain DSGVTQTPKHLITATGQRVTLRCSPRSGDLSVYWYQQSLDQGLQFLIQYYNGEERAKGNILERFSAQQFPDLHSELNLSSLELGDSALYFCASSVDHGAYYGYTFGSGTRLTVV.

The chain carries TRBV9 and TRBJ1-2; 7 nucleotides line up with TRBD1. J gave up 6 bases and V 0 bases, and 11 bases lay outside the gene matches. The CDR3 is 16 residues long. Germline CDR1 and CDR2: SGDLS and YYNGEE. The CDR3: CASSVGGTGDTHGYTF. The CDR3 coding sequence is TGTGCCAGCAGCGTAGGAGGAACAGGGGATACGCATGGCTACACCTTC.

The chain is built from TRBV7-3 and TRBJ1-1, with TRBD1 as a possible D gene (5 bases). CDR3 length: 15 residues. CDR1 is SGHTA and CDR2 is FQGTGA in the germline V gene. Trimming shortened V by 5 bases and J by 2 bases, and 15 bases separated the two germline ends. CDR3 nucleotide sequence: TGTGCCAGCAGCCCATGGGGCGGAAGCAACACTGAAGCTTTCTTT. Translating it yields CASSPWGGSNTEAFF. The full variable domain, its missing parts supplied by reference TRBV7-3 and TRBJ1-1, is GAGVSQTPSNKVTEKGKYVELRCDPISGHTALYWYRQSLGQGPEFLIYFQGTGAADDSGLPNDRFFAVRPEGSVSTLKIQRTERGDSAVYLCASSPWGGSNTEAFFGQGTRLTVV.

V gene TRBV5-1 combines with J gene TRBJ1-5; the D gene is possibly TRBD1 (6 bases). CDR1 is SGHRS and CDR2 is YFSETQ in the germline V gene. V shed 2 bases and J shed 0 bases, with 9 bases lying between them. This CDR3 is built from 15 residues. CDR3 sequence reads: CASSFLGGSNQPQHF. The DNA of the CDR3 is TGCGCCAGCAGCTTCTTAGGGGGTAGCAATCAGCCCCAGCATTTT.

The CDR3 region is CASSLNRWGIRDTEAFF. CDR3 nucleotides: TGTGCCAGCAGTTTGAATAGGTGGGGCATCCGGGACACTGAAGCTTTCTTT. The V and J genes are TRBV28 and TRBJ1-1, with a possible D match to TRBD1 (5 bases). This CDR3 has 17 residues. Germline V gene sequence: CDR1 MDHEN, CDR2 SYDVKM. Trimming left V 3 bases short and J 3 bases short, with 20 bases between.

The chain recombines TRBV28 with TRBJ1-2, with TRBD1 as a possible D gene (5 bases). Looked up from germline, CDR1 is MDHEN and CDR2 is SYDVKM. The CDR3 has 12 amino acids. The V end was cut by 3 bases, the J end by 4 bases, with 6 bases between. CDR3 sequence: CASSLGGYGYTF. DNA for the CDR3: TGTGCCAGCAGTTTGGGGGGCTATGGCTACACCTTC.

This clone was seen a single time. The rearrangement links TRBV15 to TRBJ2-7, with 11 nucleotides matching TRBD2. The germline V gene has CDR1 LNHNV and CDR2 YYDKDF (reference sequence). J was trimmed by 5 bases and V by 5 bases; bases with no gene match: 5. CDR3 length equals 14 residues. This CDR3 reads CATSLGLAENEQYF. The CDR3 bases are TGTGCCACCAGCTTGGGACTAGCGGAGAACGAGCAGTACTTC.

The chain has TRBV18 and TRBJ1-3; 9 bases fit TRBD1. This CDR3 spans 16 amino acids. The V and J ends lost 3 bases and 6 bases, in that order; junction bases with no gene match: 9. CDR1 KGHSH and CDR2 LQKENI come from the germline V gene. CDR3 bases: TGTGCCAGCTCACCGAACCGGGACAGGGTGGTAAACACCATATATTTT. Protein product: CASSPNRDRVVNTIYF.

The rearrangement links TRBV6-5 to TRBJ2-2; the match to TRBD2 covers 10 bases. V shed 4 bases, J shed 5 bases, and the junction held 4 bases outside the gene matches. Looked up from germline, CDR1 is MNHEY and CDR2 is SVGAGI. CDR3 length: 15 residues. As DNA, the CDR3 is TGTGCCAGCAGTTTTAGCGGGGGGACGACCGGGGAGCTGTTTTTT. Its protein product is CASSFSGGTTGELFF.

CDR3 nucleotide sequence: TGTGCCAGCAGCTTAGCGGGAGAATCAGATACGCAGTATTTT. As protein: CASSLAGESDTQYF. The rearrangement uses TRBV7-3 and TRBJ2-3; TRBD2 matches at 7 bases. In germline, CDR1 is SGHTA, CDR2 FQGTGA. The CDR3 is made up of 14 amino acids. Trimming cost V 2 bases and J 4 bases; bases outside gene matches: 3.

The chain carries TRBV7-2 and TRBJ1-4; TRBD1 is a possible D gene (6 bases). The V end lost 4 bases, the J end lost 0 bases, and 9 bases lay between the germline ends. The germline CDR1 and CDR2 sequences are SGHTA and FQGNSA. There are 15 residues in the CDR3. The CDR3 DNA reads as TGTGCCAGCAGCTGGCCAGGGGCAACTAATGAAAAACTGTTTTTT. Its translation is CASSWPGATNEKLFF.

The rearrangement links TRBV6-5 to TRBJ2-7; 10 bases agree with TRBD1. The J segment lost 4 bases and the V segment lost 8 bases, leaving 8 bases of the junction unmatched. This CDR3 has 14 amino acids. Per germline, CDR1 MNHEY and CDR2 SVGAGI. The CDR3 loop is CASSRDRGGYEQYF. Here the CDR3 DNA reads TGTGCCAGCTCTCGGGACAGGGGAGGGTACGAGCAGTACTTC.

Here the CDR3 DNA reads TGTGCCAGCAGCGTAACAGGGCTGAACACTGAAGCTTTCTTT. Residues: CASSVTGLNTEAFF. The chain uses TRBV2 and TRBJ1-1; tentative D call: TRBD1 (6 bases). The CDR3 contains 14 residues. The ends were cut back, 6 bases at V and 0 bases at J, with 11 bases in the middle. Germline assignment: CDR1 SNHLY and CDR2 FYNNEI.

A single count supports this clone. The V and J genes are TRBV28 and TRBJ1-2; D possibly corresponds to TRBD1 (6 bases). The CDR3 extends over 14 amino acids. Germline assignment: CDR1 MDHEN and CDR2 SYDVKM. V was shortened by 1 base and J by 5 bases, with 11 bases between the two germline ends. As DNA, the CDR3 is TGTGCCAGCAGTTTATCAGGCAGGGGTTATGGCTACACCTTC. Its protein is CASSLSGRGYGYTF.

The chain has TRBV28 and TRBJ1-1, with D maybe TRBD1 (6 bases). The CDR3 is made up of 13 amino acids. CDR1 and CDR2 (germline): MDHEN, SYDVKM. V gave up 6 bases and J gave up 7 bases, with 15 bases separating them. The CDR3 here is CASSSSRGLEAFF. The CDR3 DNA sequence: TGTGCCAGCAGCTCCTCCAGGGGCCTTGAAGCTTTCTTT.

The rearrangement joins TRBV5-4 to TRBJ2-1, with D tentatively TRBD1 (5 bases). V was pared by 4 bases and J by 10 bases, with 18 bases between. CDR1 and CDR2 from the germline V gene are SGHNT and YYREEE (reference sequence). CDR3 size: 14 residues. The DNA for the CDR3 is TGTGCCAGCAGCGCAAACGACAGACTCTGGGAGCAGTTCTTC. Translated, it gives CASSANDRLWEQFF.

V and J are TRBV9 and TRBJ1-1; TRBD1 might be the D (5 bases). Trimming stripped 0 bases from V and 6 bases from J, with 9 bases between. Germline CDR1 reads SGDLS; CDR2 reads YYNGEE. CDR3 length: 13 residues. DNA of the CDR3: TGTGCCAGCAGCGTAGAGGCGGGGGCTGAAGCTTTCTTT. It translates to CASSVEAGAEAFF.

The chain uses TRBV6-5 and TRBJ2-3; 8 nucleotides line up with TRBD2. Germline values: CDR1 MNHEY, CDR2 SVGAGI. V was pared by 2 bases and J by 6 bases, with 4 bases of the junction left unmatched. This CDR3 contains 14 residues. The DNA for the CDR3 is TGTGCCAGCAGTTACCGGGGGGGGCAGGATACGCAGTATTTT. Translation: CASSYRGGQDTQYF.

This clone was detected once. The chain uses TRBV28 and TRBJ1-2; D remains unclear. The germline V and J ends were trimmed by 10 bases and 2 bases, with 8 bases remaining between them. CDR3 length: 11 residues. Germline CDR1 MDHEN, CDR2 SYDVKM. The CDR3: CATTGNYGYTF. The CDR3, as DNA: TGTGCCACCACGGGAAACTATGGCTACACCTTC.

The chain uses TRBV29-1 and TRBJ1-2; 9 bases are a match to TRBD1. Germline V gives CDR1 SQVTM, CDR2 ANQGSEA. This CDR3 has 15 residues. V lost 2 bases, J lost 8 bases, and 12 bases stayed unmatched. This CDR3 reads CSVERQGGPQGGYTF. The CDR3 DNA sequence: TGCAGCGTTGAACGACAGGGGGGCCCCCAGGGGGGCTACACCTTC.

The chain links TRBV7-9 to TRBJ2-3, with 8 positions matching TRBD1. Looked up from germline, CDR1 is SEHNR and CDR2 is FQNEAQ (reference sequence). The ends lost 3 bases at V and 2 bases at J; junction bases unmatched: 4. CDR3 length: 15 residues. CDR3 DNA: TGTGCCAGCAGCTTCGACAGGGGTTTCACAGATACGCAGTATTTT. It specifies CASSFDRGFTDTQYF.

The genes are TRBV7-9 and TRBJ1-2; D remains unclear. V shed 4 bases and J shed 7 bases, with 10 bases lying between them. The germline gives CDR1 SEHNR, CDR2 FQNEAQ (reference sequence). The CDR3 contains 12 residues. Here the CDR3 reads CASSYALSGYTF. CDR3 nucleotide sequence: TGTGCCAGCAGCTACGCGTTGAGTGGCTACACCTTC.

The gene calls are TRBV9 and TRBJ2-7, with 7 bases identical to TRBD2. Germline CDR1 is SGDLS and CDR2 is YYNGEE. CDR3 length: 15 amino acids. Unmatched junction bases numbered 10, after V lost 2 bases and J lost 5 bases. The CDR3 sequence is CASSVAVAGFHEQYF. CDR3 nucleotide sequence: TGTGCCAGCAGCGTCGCCGTAGCGGGCTTCCACGAGCAGTACTTC.

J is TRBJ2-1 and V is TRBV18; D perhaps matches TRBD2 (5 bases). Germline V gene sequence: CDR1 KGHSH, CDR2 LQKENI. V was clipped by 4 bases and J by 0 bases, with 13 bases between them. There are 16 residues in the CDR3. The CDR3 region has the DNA TGTGCCAGCTCACTCATCCCTGGGAGCTCCTACAATGAGCAGTTCTTC. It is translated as CASSLIPGSSYNEQFF.

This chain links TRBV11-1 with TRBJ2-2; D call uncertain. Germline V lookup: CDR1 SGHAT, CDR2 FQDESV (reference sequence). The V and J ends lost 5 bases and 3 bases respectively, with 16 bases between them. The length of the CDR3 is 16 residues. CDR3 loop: CASSPKNIPDTGELFF. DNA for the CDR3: TGTGCCAGCAGCCCCAAGAACATACCCGACACCGGGGAGCTGTTTTTT. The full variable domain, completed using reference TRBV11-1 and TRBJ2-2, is EAEVAQSPRYKITEKSQAVAFWCDPISGHATLYWYRQILGQGPELLVQFQDESVVDDSQLPKDRFSAERLKGVDSTLKIQPAELGDSAMYLCASSPKNIPDTGELFFGEGSRLTVL.

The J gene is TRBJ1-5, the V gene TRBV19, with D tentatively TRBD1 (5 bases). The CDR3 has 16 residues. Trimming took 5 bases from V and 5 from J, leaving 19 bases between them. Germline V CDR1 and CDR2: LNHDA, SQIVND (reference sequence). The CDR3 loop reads CASSAGGKPGDQPQHF. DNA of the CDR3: TGTGCCAGTAGTGCGGGGGGAAAGCCGGGCGATCAGCCCCAGCATTTT.